This T cell receptor (beta chain) was identified during a study of CD8 T cells in Susac syndrome (dated by TCRdb to between 2018 and 2021). Concerning the study at large: Whether CD8+ T cell activation and differentiation in Susac syndrome was antigen driven was tested using repertoire sequencing. Clonality of the CD8+ T cell repertoire was compared between around eleven healthy donors, some 14 Susac syndrome patients and some 15 multiple sclerosis patients. Overall results and qualifications from the work: The number of individuals in the TCR sequencing and HLA analysis was acknowledged as relatively small.

RNA was extracted using the RNeasy kit, and roughly 0.5 to 1 ug of the RNA was reverse transcribed with random hexamers. The immunoSEQ multiplex PCR assay, which covers 54 Vbeta and 13 Jbeta segments, was used to amplify TCR beta CDR3 regions. PCR amplification bias was corrected by using a synthetic template baseline for primer optimization and computational correction. Per the original workflow: Reads were annotated to V, D and J genes per IMGT and analyzed with immunoSEQ Analyzer, keeping only productive sequences. Clonality was calculated as one minus the Shannon entropy normalized by log2 of the number of productive unique sequences. For each patient and control, public and private clones were evaluated within the 100 most prevalent clones. Susac-specific clones were defined as absent from healthy and MS cohorts, around 970 published viral clones and other ImmuneACCESS disease sequences. TCRdb passed the public sequencing reads through fastp at Q25 and MiXCR, retaining productive beta sequences. Merged by CDR3 protein, the rows form single entries marked with the most common genes and DNA. TCRdb's processing, not the study's, gives the V and J calls here. A total of fewer than 350,000 distinct CDR3 sequences appear in this sample, about nine tenths of them only once. Roughly 0.2% of the sample rests with the top ten.

Clipping removes 3 bases from V and 6 bases from J, with 6 as the unmatched junction base count. Inclusive of the bounding cysteine and phenylalanine, the CDR3 is 13 residues long. The entry retains the CDR3 DNA only, 39 bases that are in frame from base 1. Via the germline V gene, CDR1 is SQVTM and CDR2 ANQGSEA. Peripheral blood CD8+ and CD4+ T cells from healthy donors, Susac syndrome patients and multiple sclerosis patients were profiled by high-throughput TCR beta sequencing. Treatment-naive patients with stable or active relapsing-remitting disease fulfilling revised McDonald criteria were used as multiple sclerosis controls. CD8+ TEMRA cells were enriched by FACS, while bulk CD8+ and CD4+ T cells were purified by magnetic negative isolation. Blood was collected in EDTA tubes and processed within 24 hours, with PBMCs isolated through density gradient centrifugation. PBMCs intended for TCR sequencing were cryopreserved in liquid nitrogen and were subsequently thawed in a 37 degrees C water bath. The sorted or isolated CD4+, CD8+ and CD8+ TEMRA cells reached a purity of at least 90%.

This clonotype was observed once. It lacks a known antigen. No base-level quality is on record; no much larger clone is a single base apart. A single read offers scant evidence. This receptor was obtained from a human donor with multiple sclerosis. The receptor chain draws on TRBV29-1 and TRBJ2-7; TRBD1 lines up with 9 middle nucleotides. The sample consisted of CD8+ T cells from PBMCs. The DNA is as follows: TGCAGCGTTGAGGGAGGACAGGGGCCCGAGCAGTACTTC. Translated, this gives CSVEGGQGPEQYF.